The 22 T cell receptor beta chains below come from one sample, sequenced in a study of response to subunit inactivated influenza vaccine. TCRdb re-derived calls from the RT-PCR reads in MiXCR, one entry per CDR3 protein. The sample lists hundreds of thousands of distinct CDR3 sequences, 7.5% to 8.5% occurring once. Source: PBMCs from blood, taken about 24 months after vaccination. The receptor source for this set is a man aged 50-75 years who received an inactivated influenza vaccine.

This clonotype was counted ten times or more. The chain recombines TRBV4-1 with TRBJ1-2; D gene uncertain. V shed 0 bases and J shed 8 bases, with 10 bases lying between them. The CDR3 has 13 residues. CDR1 MGHRA and CDR2 YSYEKL come from the germline V gene. CDR3 protein: CASSQDAGYGYTF. CDR3 nucleotides: TGCGCCAGCAGCCAAGATGCCGGGTACGGCTACACCTTC.

Many counts were recorded for this clonotype. The chain couples TRBV3-1 to TRBJ1-2; D uncertain. The V end lost 1 base, the J end lost 11 bases, and 11 bases lay between the germline ends. Germline-derived CDR1 and CDR2 are LGHDT and YNNKEL (reference sequence). The CDR3 is made up of 12 amino acids. The CDR3 is CASSQGTARYTF. DNA for the CDR3: TGTGCCAGCAGCCAAGGGACCGCCCGATACACCTTC. The entire variable domain, with the rest obtained from reference TRBV3-1 and TRBJ1-2, is as follows: DTAVSQTPKYLVTQMGNDKSIKCEQNLGHDTMYWYKQDSKKFLKIMFSYNNKELIINETVPNRFSPKSPDKAHLNLHINSLELGDSAVYFCASSQGTARYTFGSGTRLTVV.

This clonotype was seen more than once but under ten times. V usage is TRBV28 and J usage is TRBJ2-2; D is unresolved. The V and J ends lost 5 bases and 1 base respectively, with 11 bases between them. The CDR3 sequence is 15 residues long. CDR1 is MDHEN, CDR2 SYDVKM, per germline. This CDR3 reads CASSRLLKNTGELFF. CDR3 DNA: TGTGCCAGCAGTAGACTCCTTAAGAACACCGGGGAGCTGTTTTTT.

This clonotype has a count of ten or more. The V call is TRBV4-2, the J call TRBJ1-2; D might be TRBD1 (6 bases). CDR1 is LGHNA and CDR2 is YNFKEQ in the germline V gene. The V end lost 0 bases, the J end lost 5 bases, and 19 bases lay between the germline ends. The CDR3 sequence is 17 residues long. CDR3 sequence: CASSQDPPQGISYGYTF. CDR3 bases: TGTGCCAGCAGCCAAGATCCTCCGCAGGGGATATCATATGGCTACACCTTC.

This clonotype was seen more than once but under ten times. The chain recombines TRBV14 with TRBJ2-7; D may be TRBD1 (6 bases). V lost 2 bases, J lost 0 bases, and 11 bases lay in between. This CDR3 spans 15 amino acids. Germline V CDR1 and CDR2: SGHDN, FVKESK. The CDR3 loop is CASSQLGASSYEQYF. The CDR3 DNA reads as TGTGCCAGCAGCCAATTGGGGGCGAGCTCCTACGAGCAGTACTTC.

This clonotype appeared a few times. J is TRBJ1-2 and V is TRBV6-1, with D uncertain. V lost 5 bases and J lost 4, with 17 bases in between. Germline CDR1 and CDR2: MNHNS and SASEGT. The CDR3 has 15 amino acids. The CDR3: CASSQNLDQGYGYTF. CDR3 nucleotides: TGTGCCAGCAGTCAAAACTTGGATCAAGGCTATGGCTACACCTTC.

This clonotype was observed a few times. The chain combines TRBV4-3 with TRBJ2-2; possibly TRBD1 or TRBD2 for D (5 bases each). CDR3 length: 17 residues. Per the germline V gene, CDR1 is LGHNA and CDR2 is YSLEER. Trimming pared 3 bases from V and 3 bases from J, leaving 17 bases between. CDR3 sequence reads: CASSHRVGGGYTGELFF. Here the CDR3 DNA reads TGCGCCAGCAGCCACCGCGTGGGTGGGGGTTACACCGGGGAGCTGTTTTTT.

V gene TRBV6-2 or TRBV6-3 combines with J gene TRBJ1-1, with a possible D match to TRBD1 (6 bases). Germline V gives CDR1 MNHEY, CDR2 SVGEGT. V was pared by 7 bases and J by 0 bases, with 12 bases between. The CDR3 loop spans 14 amino acids. The DNA of the CDR3 is TGTGCCAGCAACTACGGACAGATGAACACTGAAGCTTTCTTT. Translated: CASNYGQMNTEAFF.

About this clonotype: Relative to the germline gene, one junction end is altered; a read error may explain this. This chain links TRBV20-1 with TRBJ1-5; D gene unclear. Germline CDR1 is DFQATT and CDR2 is SNEGSKA (reference sequence). The CDR3 contains 14 residues. CDR3 loop: CSAREGGSNHPQHF. DNA of the CDR3: TGCAGTGCTAGAGAAGGAGGGAGCAATCATCCCCAGCATTTT.

There are many counts of this clonotype. The rearrangement links TRBV12-3 or TRBV12-4 to TRBJ2-5; D not resolved. Trimming removed 3 bases from V and 5 bases from J, with 10 bases in between. This CDR3 is 13 amino acids long. The CDR3 nucleotides read TGTGCCAGCAGTTTGACAACTGGGGAGACCCAGTACTTC. Its protein is CASSLTTGETQYF.

Only a few counts were recorded for this clonotype. V gene TRBV20-1 combines with J gene TRBJ1-5; D uncertain. The CDR3 runs to 13 residues. The germline V and J ends were trimmed by 2 bases and 4 bases, with 9 bases remaining between them. Per the germline V gene, CDR1 is DFQATT and CDR2 is SNEGSKA (reference sequence). CDR3: CSARPDGNQPQHF. The CDR3 nucleotides read TGCAGTGCTAGACCGGACGGAAATCAGCCCCAGCATTTT.

This clonotype was recorded only once. Given a much more abundant clone one base away, this may be a read error. The genes are TRBV7-2 and TRBJ2-5; no definite D call. Germline loops: CDR1 SGHTA, CDR2 FQGNSA. The CDR3 contains 14 residues. CDR3 nucleotides: TGTGCCAGCAGCTTAGAGTACTACCAAGATACCCAGTACTTC. Translated, it gives CASSLEYYQDTQYF.

This clonotype has only a few counts. The V and J genes are TRBV29-1 and TRBJ2-1, with 16 bases fitting TRBD2. The germline gives CDR1 SQVTM, CDR2 ANQGSEA. Trimming removed 3 bases from V and 9 bases from J; junction bases left unmatched: 2. This CDR3 comprises 14 residues. The CDR3 sequence is CSVEGLAGGTEQFF. The CDR3 DNA reads as TGCAGCGTTGAGGGACTAGCGGGAGGGACTGAGCAGTTCTTC.

This clonotype was observed a few times. The J gene is TRBJ2-2, the V gene TRBV15; D assignment may be TRBD1 or TRBD2 (6 bases each). V was clipped by 3 bases and J by 7 bases, with 12 bases between them. The CDR3 totals 14 residues. CDR1 LNHNV and CDR2 YYDKDF come from the germline V gene (reference sequence). The CDR3, as DNA: TGTGCCACCAGCAGCCGGGGGCGCGACGGGGAGCTGTTTTTT. Translated: CATSSRGRDGELFF.

This clonotype appeared many times. V and J are TRBV12-3 or TRBV12-4 and TRBJ2-1; 11 bases align to TRBD2. The ends lost 6 bases at V and 6 bases at J; junction bases unmatched: 7. CDR3 size: 15 residues. In DNA form, the CDR3 reads TGTGCCAGCAGAGAACTAGCGGGGGTGCTCAATGAGCAGTTCTTC. Encoded protein: CASRELAGVLNEQFF.

This clonotype has at least ten counts. The V and J genes are TRBV19 and TRBJ2-1; a weak D match, TRBD1 (6 bases). The CDR3 is 15 amino acids. CDR1 LNHDA and CDR2 SQIVND come from the germline V gene (reference sequence). With 7 bases removed from V and 4 bases from J, the gap between germline ends came to 17 bases. The CDR3 sequence: CASTEGVWEYNEQFF. The CDR3 DNA is TGTGCCAGTACCGAGGGGGTGTGGGAGTACAATGAGCAGTTCTTC.

The sample holds many counts of this clonotype. The J gene is TRBJ1-5, the V gene TRBV9; D is unresolved. The CDR3 is 15 amino acids. Germline V gene data show CDR1 as SGDLS and CDR2 as YYNGEE. V was clipped by 3 bases and J by 5 bases, with 15 bases between them. The CDR3 region is CASSEGGRRDQPQHF. CDR3 in DNA: TGTGCCAGCAGCGAAGGTGGCAGAAGGGATCAGCCCCAGCATTTT.

V is TRBV5-1 and J is TRBJ1-6, with TRBD1 identical over 7 bases. The CDR3 sequence is 17 residues long. V dropped 0 bases and J dropped 4; count of bases not matched to a gene: 7. Germline V gene data show CDR1 as SGHRS and CDR2 as YFSETQ. CDR3 in amino acids: CASSLDGGRGYNSPLHF. Written as DNA, the CDR3 is TGCGCCAGCAGCTTGGATGGCGGCAGGGGGTATAATTCACCCCTCCACTTT.

The V gene is TRBV4-2, the J gene TRBJ2-5; possibly TRBD1 for D (5 bases). The CDR3 length is 16 residues. Germline V gene sequence: CDR1 LGHNA, CDR2 YNFKEQ. V lost 1 base and J 2 bases, leaving 14 bases between the germline ends. The CDR3 sequence is CASSQGPIGVQETQYF. CDR3 DNA sequence: TGTGCCAGCAGCCAAGGTCCTATAGGGGTACAAGAGACCCAGTACTTC.

The CDR3 reads CASSSNSQPQHF. The CDR3 DNA follows: TGTGCCAGCAGTTCCAATAGTCAGCCCCAGCATTTT. The chain uses TRBV27 and TRBJ1-5; unclear D gene. V lost 4 bases and J 6 bases, leaving 7 bases between the germline ends. Germline V gives CDR1 MNHEY, CDR2 SMNVEV (reference sequence). The CDR3 is made up of 12 amino acids.

This clonotype was seen at least ten times. The J gene is TRBJ2-1, the V gene TRBV28; D gene ambiguous. V lost 2 bases to trimming and J lost 0 bases, with 5 bases between them. Per the germline V gene, CDR1 is MDHEN and CDR2 is SYDVKM. This CDR3 region has 14 residues. CDR3 region: CASSLPTSYNEQFF. The CDR3 coding sequence is TGTGCCAGCAGTTTACCGACCTCCTACAATGAGCAGTTCTTC.

This chain uses TRBV11-2 with TRBJ2-1; D is perhaps TRBD1 (5 bases). Germline V lookup: CDR1 SGHAT, CDR2 FQNNGV. The V end lost 5 bases, the J end lost 4 bases, and 9 bases lay between the germline ends. This CDR3 contains 13 residues. The CDR3 nucleotides read TGTGCCAGCAGCCAGACAGAGTACAATGAGCAGTTCTTC. Translated, it gives CASSQTEYNEQFF.